This T cell receptor beta chain is from a study of CD8+CD57+ T cells in acquired aplastic anemia (dated by TCRdb to the late 2010s). About the study as a whole: A mean of approximately 2.9 ug of DNA, ranging from roughly 0.2 to 27.4 ug, was extracted from sorted CD4+ and CD8+ cells. Healthy donor samples averaged approximately 10 million reads for CD4+ and 11 million to 12 million for CD8+ cells. What the research found in general, with its limitations: Between patients and healthy controls, no significant difference in CD8+ Simpson's diversity was found (P=0.060). Roughly 30 CD8+ CDR3 sequences were found to be shared between patients and controls, but these sequences appeared to be highly expressed in patients and within the immunodominant clones of the patients.

Genomic DNA was used as template for profiling of TCR beta VDJ combinations and CDR3 sequences. An Illumina HiSeq 2000 was used for TCR repertoire sequencing. In the source study's methods: TRBV/TRBJ rearrangement plots, CDR3 size and DJ length profiles, and Simpson's diversity index were used to evaluate the repertoires. Whichever DNA sequence was most abundant in the deep sequencing data was defined as the immunodominant clone. CDR3 amino acid sequences were screened for sharing across subjects and compared with published repertoires and the VDJdb database. The public sequencing data were trimmed at Q25 with fastp and processed into clonotypes with MiXCR by TCRdb, which kept only in-frame beta chains. Each CDR3 protein gets just one entry, which takes the most common genes and DNA from the rows behind it. TCRdb's processing, not the study's, gives the V and J calls here. This sample gives tens of thousands of distinct CDR3 sequences in total; over 35% of them show up just once. The ten largest clones take up approximately 60% of the sample.

Note on this clonotype: Its cognate antigen has yet to be identified. The CDR3 does not close with the conserved phenylalanine or tryptophan, likely indicating a read error.

Relative to germline, V is missing 0 bases and J is missing 3 bases, with 7 bases of the junction outside any gene match. With termini counted, the CDR3 has 18 amino acids. The DNA shown is the 54-base CDR3, in frame from base 1. CDR1 LGHNA and CDR2 YNFKEQ were looked up in the germline V gene. The study deep-sequenced TCR repertoires of sorted CD4+ and CD8+ blood T cells from severe aplastic anemia patients and healthy subjects. Ficoll-Paque density gradient centrifugation was used to isolate peripheral blood mononuclear cells. Before DNA extraction, CD4+ and CD8+ T cells were sorted by FACS or by magnetic beads.

The source of this sequence is a human donor in good health, serving as a control. The chain couples TRBV4-2 to TRBJ2-3, with 12 junctional bases fitting TRBD2. The specimen sequenced was sorted CD4+, CD8+, or CD8+CD57+ T cells (not recorded which) from PBMCs. The base sequence is TGTGCCAGCAGCCAAGATAGGCTAGCGGGAGGGCCAACAGATACGCAGTATCTT. Translated, this gives CASSQDRLAGGPTDTQYL.